The 7 T cell receptor beta chains below were found in one sample sequenced in a study of T-cell memory formation after mild COVID-19. TCRdb ran MiXCR on the 5' RACE reads and lists one entry per CDR3 protein. Among 250,000 to 300,000 distinct CDR3 sequences, about 20% were seen once, and the ten largest hold under 30%. Sequences were obtained from PBMCs or a T cell subset sorted from them (not recorded which). The receptors stem from a man aged 18-30 years who had mild COVID-19 (a few samples of this study predate the infection). Cell type and time point are not known.

V and J are TRBV7-2 and TRBJ2-3, with D uncertain. The CDR3 length is 15 residues. Germline lookup yields CDR1 SGHTA and CDR2 FQGNSA. V dropped 1 base and J dropped 2 bases, with 10 bases sitting between them. The CDR3 protein is CASSLVIAFTDTQYF. CDR3 DNA sequence: TGTGCCAGCAGCTTAGTAATCGCCTTCACAGATACGCAGTATTTT.

The V and J genes are TRBV6-5 and TRBJ2-2; 12 bases are shared with TRBD1. V shed 6 bases, J shed 7 bases, and the junction held 3 bases outside the gene matches. The germline V gene has CDR1 MNHEY and CDR2 SVGAGI. CDR3 size: 14 residues. CDR3 sequence: CASSGTGGGGELFF. DNA of the CDR3: TGTGCCAGCAGCGGGACAGGGGGCGGCGGGGAGCTGTTTTTT.

This clonotype showed up many times. This chain joins TRBV5-1 and TRBJ2-7; D is unresolved. Germline V CDR1 and CDR2: SGHRS, YFSETQ. V lost 0 bases and J 5 bases, leaving 15 bases between the germline ends. CDR3 length equals 15 residues. CDR3 amino acids: CASSLGHAPSDEQYV. In DNA, the CDR3 is TGCGCCAGCAGCTTGGGGCACGCGCCCAGCGACGAGCAGTACGTC.

This clonotype has a handful of counts. The chain links TRBV5-6 to TRBJ1-5; unclear D gene. V was clipped by 1 base and J by 5 bases, with 16 bases between them. The CDR3 is made up of 16 amino acids. Germline assignment: CDR1 SGHDT and CDR2 YYEEEE. CDR3: CASSLLGRRSDQPQHF. The CDR3 DNA reads TGTGCCAGCAGCTTGTTAGGCCGCAGAAGCGATCAGCCCCAGCATTTT.

This clonotype showed up many times. This chain links TRBV6-5 with TRBJ1-2, with 8 bases lining up with TRBD1. V trimming: 5 bases; J trimming: 8 bases; junction bases outside the gene matches: 10. CDR3 length: 14 residues. Looked up from germline, CDR1 is MNHEY and CDR2 is SVGAGI. The CDR3 spells CASSPGQGGKGYTF. In nucleotides, the CDR3 is TGTGCCAGCAGTCCCGGACAGGGCGGAAAAGGCTACACCTTC.

The chain uses TRBV20-1 and TRBJ2-3; 9 nucleotides line up with TRBD2. Germline values: CDR1 DFQATT, CDR2 SNEGSKA (reference sequence). V lost 0 bases and J lost 5; bases outside the gene matches: 12. The CDR3 extends over 17 amino acids. The CDR3 sequence is CSARDRVAGARGDTQYF. For the CDR3, the DNA is TGCAGTGCTAGAGATCGCGTAGCGGGGGCCAGAGGAGATACGCAGTATTTT.

In its sample, this clonotype was seen a few times. The chain employs TRBV19 and TRBJ1-5; D is unclear. V lost 7 bases, J lost 4 bases, and 11 bases lay in between. From germline, CDR1 is LNHDA and CDR2 SQIVND (reference sequence). This CDR3 region has 13 residues. DNA for the CDR3: TGTGCCAGTACCAAGGAAGGGAATCAGCCCCAGCATTTT. It is translated as CASTKEGNQPQHF.